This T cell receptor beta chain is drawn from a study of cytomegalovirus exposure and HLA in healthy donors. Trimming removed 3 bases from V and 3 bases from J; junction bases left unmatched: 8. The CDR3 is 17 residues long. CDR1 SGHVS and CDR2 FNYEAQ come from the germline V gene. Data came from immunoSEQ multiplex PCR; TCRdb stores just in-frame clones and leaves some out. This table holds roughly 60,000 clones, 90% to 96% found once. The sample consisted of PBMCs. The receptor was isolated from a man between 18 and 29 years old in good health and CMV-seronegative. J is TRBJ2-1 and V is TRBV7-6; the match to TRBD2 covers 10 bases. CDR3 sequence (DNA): TGTGCCAGCAGCTTGAACCAAGCGGGAGGGATCTACAATGAGCAGTTCTTC. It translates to CASSLNQAGGIYNEQFF.